The rows below give T cell receptor beta chains drawn from one sample of a study of cytomegalovirus exposure and HLA in healthy donors. Assay: immunoSEQ multiplex PCR; the TCRdb copy retains only in-frame clones and omits some. This sample has fewer than 120,000 clones; approximately 80% occur once, and the top ten carry roughly 2.9%. Input material: PBMCs. The receptors derive from a woman aged 55-69 years in good health and CMV-seropositive. The CDR3 runs from the conserved cysteine through the conserved F or W. A D gene is named only where the DNA matches it firmly. Size tells how often a clone was seen (once, few, many) or the class of an expanded clone, and some rows leave it out.

v_gene,abundance,d_gene,CDR3aa
TRBV6-5,once,.,CASSWAGPPSDTQYF
TRBV7-8,.,TRBD2,CASSTLGGLAEGYDTQYF
TRBV10-3,.,TRBD1,CAISDMGTGGGSPLHF
TRBV7-9,once,.,CASSLGQRIYEQYF
TRBV5-3,.,.,CARSLVGLESLSKNIQYF
TRBV9,once,TRBD1,CASSVTTGEETQYF
TRBV28,.,TRBD1,CASSISQGLGDSNQPQHF
TRBV2,.,.,CASSEAGQGPSWEPQHF
TRBV27,.,.,CASSYAGPYNEQFF
TRBV6-5,.,.,CASQMNTEAFF
TRBV7-9,.,TRBD1,CASSLWGTEETQYF
TRBV5-1,.,.,CASSLQPLGQNTGELFF
TRBV7-9,.,TRBD2,CASSVSTTSGGTDTQYF
TRBV5-3,.,.,CARSLDLSELRGRAKGAKNIQYF
TRBV7-2,.,TRBD2,CASSSPGLAGGGEQFF
TRBV28,.,.,CASRLGVNYGYTF
TRBV5-1,.,TRBD1,CASREPGGAHTEAFF
TRBV13,.,.,CASTLRQGSGGQYF
TRBV5-4,.,.,CASSQALRQETQYF
TRBV4-1,few,.,CASSQRVTLNTEAFF
TRBV6-5,.,.,CASSRRGYNEPFF
TRBV28,.,.,CASRWEDTGELFF
TRBV4-1,.,TRBD1,CASSQDSGDRVRGYTF
TRBV19,.,TRBD1,CASRDGQGVLDTQYF
TRBV5-1,.,.,CASSSSVAGSGYGYTF
TRBV2,.,.,CASTEGRTLHF
TRBV29-1,.,TRBD1,CSVTGAYEQYF
TRBV6-5,.,TRBD2,CAAERGVQETQYF
TRBV18,.,TRBD2,CASSPPGGRAYEQYF
TRBV2,.,.,CASRQHLGEQFF
TRBV7-2,once,TRBD2,CASSALGLAGGYQYF
TRBV28,.,TRBD1,CASSSGTGGYYGYTF
TRBV6-5,few,.,CASSYDTGMNTEAFF
TRBV6-1,once,.,CASTRESTDTQYF
TRBV5-1,.,TRBD1,CASSSQGANYGYTF
TRBV27,.,TRBD1,CASSSAGTAYGYTF
TRBV5-1,.,TRBD2,CASSLIGTSGRLETQYF
TRBV18,.,TRBD2,CASSPGLAGEGGTDTQYF
TRBV4-1,.,TRBD1,CASSPTGSNTGELFF
TRBV6-5,.,TRBD1,CASRPGQGRTEAFF
TRBV7-2,.,TRBD1,CASSSETGVFVEQYF
TRBV5-6,.,TRBD2,CASSSRRLGLAGGDEQFF
TRBV4-1,.,TRBD1,CASSQDSWQGATQYF
TRBV13,.,TRBD1,CASSFLGQVETQYF
TRBV6-1,.,.,CASSETGRSYEQYF
TRBV6-1,.,TRBD1,CASRGQDSNYGYTF
TRBV28,.,.,CASTLRQNFNEQYF
TRBV29-1,.,.,CSVSPGQGTFSGNTIYF
TRBV5-4,once,.,CASSWGGGVDNQPQHF
TRBV2,once,.,CASSELAEETQYF
TRBV28,.,.,CASSPQGLNEQYF
TRBV5-1,.,TRBD2,CASSPGGPTRNEQFF
TRBV19,.,.,CASSLAGAGNTIYF